This T cell receptor (beta chain) emerged from a study of T cell responses to AZD1222 COVID-19 vaccine. Assay: immunoSEQ multiplex PCR; the TCRdb copy retains only in-frame clones and omits some. In the table there are 95,000 to 110,000 clones, 87% of which are singletons. Notes on this clone: Its matching antigen is unknown.

V lost 0 bases and J lost 0; bases outside the gene matches: 8. There are 17 residues in the CDR3. Looked up from germline, CDR1 is SGHRS and CDR2 is YFSETQ. General study points: Researchers report vaccine-associated CD4 TCRs spanning spike, with dominance at 160-218 and 743-854.

The sequence came from an adult in good health. This sample comprised peripheral blood, obtained on day 0 of AZD1222 vaccination. This chain joins TRBV5-1 and TRBJ1-2; TRBD1 matches 7 bases. The CDR3 sequence is CASSLGADRSANYGYTF. CDR3 in DNA: TGCGCCAGCAGCTTGGGGGCGGACAGGTCCGCTAACTATGGCTACACCTTC.